The present T cell receptor beta chain was sequenced within a study of shared clonotypes between healthy human individuals. Naive CD8 cells were CD45RO-negative, positively selected for CCR7, excluding terminally differentiated effector memory CD45RA+ cells. Trimming took 1 base from V and 8 from J, leaving 12 bases between them. From germline, CDR1 is MGHRA and CDR2 YSYEKL. This CDR3 contains 15 residues. TCRdb's table, derived via immunoSEQ multiplex PCR, lists solely in-frame clones and lacks some. The sample consists of about 2 million clones, approximately 94% of them appearing once. The rearrangement uses TRBV4-1 and TRBJ1-6, with D tentatively TRBD1 (5 bases). Sequenced material: naive CD8+ T cells sorted from blood. This TCR was sampled from a man in his late teens or twenties in good health. The CDR3 region is CASSQARDGYSPLHF. The DNA for the CDR3 is TGCGCCAGCAGCCAAGCCAGGGACGGATATTCACCCCTCCACTTT.